This TCR beta chain was identified in a study of blood T cell repertoires in COVID-19. The method was immunoSEQ multiplex PCR; TCRdb's version includes in-frame clones alone and lacks a portion of them. The sample yields over 75,000 clones, roughly four fifths seen once. Trimming stripped 4 bases from V and 6 bases from J, with 18 bases between. Germline loops: CDR1 SGDLS, CDR2 YYNGEE. CDR3 size: 15 residues. This chain joins TRBV9 and TRBJ2-3; no firm D call. Sequenced sample: peripheral blood. This TCR was sampled from a woman aged 80 or over with acute or convalescent COVID-19. The CDR3 sequence is CASSPNVPATDTQYF. The CDR3 nucleotides read TGTGCCAGCAGCCCAAACGTACCAGCGACCGATACGCAGTATTTT.